This is a list of T cell receptor beta chains from one sample in a study of a mutant IDH1 vaccine in newly diagnosed glioma. Their antigens remain unidentified. The data were produced by immunoSEQ multiplex PCR, yet TCRdb's version contains in-frame clones alone and is incomplete. The data show under 15,000 clones, roughly 79% seen once. This sample comprised PBMCs, obtained from a glioma patient whose treatment included an IDH1 peptide vaccine. Every receptor here comes from a woman in her forties with glioma. Each CDR3 is given without its conserved first and last residue. The D gene is left open where the match is weak.

TRBJ2-1,TRBD2,TRBV11-2,ASSAGLAGGNYNEQF
TRBJ2-2,TRBD2,TRBV6-1,ASSEAPLAARGELF
TRBJ2-2,.,TRBV9,ASSVSGELF
TRBJ2-2,.,TRBV4-1,ASSHKLAYTGELF
TRBJ1-3,TRBD1,TRBV18,ASSNRDRAGSGNTIY
TRBJ1-5,TRBD1,TRBV25-1,ASSATGGGQPQH
TRBJ1-1,.,TRBV28,ASTNHGGLVAEAF
TRBJ2-4,.,TRBV5-6,ASSLGVGRGLAKNIQY
TRBJ2-7,TRBD1,TRBV11-2,ASSPGGNPYEQY
.,.,TRBV29-1,SVEEGYEQY
TRBJ2-3,.,TRBV9,ASSVSGREADTQY
TRBJ2-5,.,TRBV29-1,SVDGGPKASETQY
TRBJ2-1,TRBD2,TRBV11-2,ASSFPRGGYDNEQF
TRBJ2-1,.,TRBV21-1,ASSKDTQGARNEQF
TRBJ2-2,TRBD1,TRBV28,ASSFPPGRGLNTGELF
TRBJ2-2,.,TRBV7-6,ASSSSYTGELF
TRBJ1-6,.,TRBV2,ASSEESRRSYNSPLH
TRBJ2-1,TRBD2,TRBV4-1,ASSQGTSGRNEQF
TRBJ2-7,.,TRBV6-5,ASSYSNTPAYEQY
TRBJ2-3,TRBD1,TRBV7-2,ASRDRVGTDTQY
TRBJ2-1,.,TRBV14,ASSLNGFYNEQF
TRBJ2-5,.,TRBV2,ASVKSFQETQY
TRBJ1-1,.,TRBV28,ASSFISGRAF
TRBJ2-3,TRBD2,TRBV5-1,ASSFVGGSPDTQY
TRBJ1-4,.,TRBV19,ASSTQDGYANEKLF
TRBJ2-1,.,TRBV19,ASSGDSSYNEQF
TRBJ2-5,TRBD2,TRBV4-1,ASSPAGGPDQETQY
TRBJ2-2,.,TRBV6-1,ASIQARVDTGELF
TRBJ1-4,.,TRBV6-5,ATKAPIATNEKLF
TRBJ2-7,.,TRBV5-6,ASSLQGYEQY
TRBJ1-2,TRBD1,TRBV7-2,ASSLWTGRGYT
TRBJ1-1,.,TRBV6-4,ASSDREGINTEAF
TRBJ1-5,.,TRBV6-1,ASSDRRAENQPQH
TRBJ1-1,.,TRBV7-9,ASSPEGVGTEAF
TRBJ2-7,TRBD2,TRBV2,ASRLAIEQY
TRBJ1-6,TRBD1,TRBV27,ASSSLRGLRSLH
TRBJ2-5,TRBD2,TRBV5-1,ASSWTSGAETQY
TRBJ2-5,.,TRBV7-8,ASSLGNGKNIGEETQY
TRBJ2-1,TRBD1,TRBV4-1,ASSPGTDDNEQF
TRBJ1-1,TRBD1,TRBV7-6,ASSRTGQLNTEAF
TRBJ1-5,.,TRBV7-8,ASSLVIRRANQPQH
TRBJ2-7,TRBD2,TRBV7-2,ASSLQRGLYEQY
TRBJ1-2,.,TRBV18,ASSPGSLIYGYT
TRBJ2-5,.,TRBV7-4,ASSPPRRQGGKTQY
TRBJ2-7,.,TRBV5-1,ASSSANEQY
TRBJ1-2,.,TRBV25-1,ASSPLQVSYGYT
TRBJ2-1,.,TRBV6-1,ASSERGSHNEQF
TRBJ2-1,TRBD1,TRBV10-3,AISGDRGVHEQF
TRBJ2-3,.,TRBV13,ASSPGPRGTDTQY
TRBJ2-1,TRBD2,TRBV11-3,ASSRAASGGEQF
TRBJ2-5,.,TRBV6-6,ASRKGETQY
TRBJ2-3,.,TRBV2,ASSERRDTQY
TRBJ1-4,.,TRBV7-8,ASSLARAGTNEKLF
TRBJ1-1,.,TRBV15,ATSSNRVKNTEAF
TRBJ2-7,.,TRBV19,ASKEEGPTYEQY
TRBJ2-7,.,TRBV5-4,ASRGPSSYEQY
TRBJ2-2,TRBD1,TRBV5-4,ASSAMTGDTGELF